The entry below gives a single T cell receptor beta chain sequence along with its context. The data were obtained in a study of blood T cell repertoires in COVID-19. Study summary: Samples taken during acute and convalescent COVID-19 were collected in the United States, Italy and Spain. T cells, B-cell-depleted T cells, or PBMCs supplied cDNA or gDNA.

The CDR3 covers 13 residues. Germline lookup yields CDR1 SGHTA and CDR2 FQGNSA. V lost 3 bases and J lost 8, with 11 bases in between. Per the original data handling: Quantification of nucleated cells was approximated via reference gene primer amplification. Assay: immunoSEQ multiplex PCR; the TCRdb copy retains only in-frame clones and omits some. D and trimming were read from the DNA, whereas the V and J calls and clone size are those reported in that table. The repertoire holds roughly 64,000 clones, with approximately 90% as singletons. The rearrangement joins TRBV7-2 to TRBJ2-1, with D unclear. Sequences were obtained from peripheral blood. The TCR was taken from a man aged 50-59 years with active COVID-19. The chain's CDR3 is CASSFLAGHEQFF. As DNA, the CDR3 is TGTGCCAGCAGCTTTTTGGCAGGCCATGAGCAGTTCTTC.